This is a list of T cell receptor beta chains from one sample in a study of graft-versus-host responses after intestinal transplantation. These receptors have no identified antigens. Produced via immunoSEQ multiplex PCR; TCRdb's table is partial and in-frame only. Found here are some 86,000 clones, 90% to 95% of them singletons; the top ten hold 0.1%. The sequenced sample was unstimulated CD4+ T cells sorted from spleen or lymph node cells, obtained before intestinal transplant. The receptors originated from a human donor who received an intestinal transplant. Each CDR3 is given with its conserved first and last residue. A D gene is named only where the DNA matches it firmly. The size of a clone is reported for some rows only, either as once, few or many, or as a class for expanded clones.

j_call v_call d_call clone_size cdr3_aa cdr3_nt
TRBJ2-3 TRBV2 TRBD1 few CASSEDRGSTDTQYF TGTGCCAGCAGTGAGGACAGGGGGAGCACAGATACGCAGTATTTT
TRBJ2-3 TRBV19 NA NA CASSRDFGTDTQYF TGTGCCAGTAGTCGGGATTTCGGCACAGATACGCAGTATTTT
TRBJ2-7 TRBV7-9 NA NA CASTNRGTPNSYEQYF TGTGCCAGCACTAACCGGGGGACCCCCAACTCCTACGAGCAGTACTTC
TRBJ1-5 TRBV19 TRBD1 NA CASSAIRDRVLNQPQHF TGTGCCAGTAGTGCAATCCGGGACAGGGTTCTGAATCAGCCCCAGCATTTT
TRBJ1-6 TRBV7-9 NA NA CASGGNDNSPLHF TGTGCCAGCGGAGGAAACGATAATTCACCCCTCCACTTT
TRBJ2-7 TRBV5-6 NA NA CASSPFGQSYEQYF TGTGCCAGCAGCCCGTTCGGACAATCCTACGAGCAGTACTTC
TRBJ1-2 TRBV30 NA NA CAWTGLAGEYGYTF TGTGCCTGGACAGGATTGGCAGGGGAGTATGGCTACACCTTC
TRBJ1-1 TRBV5-6 TRBD1 few CASSLGLTGYTEAFF TGTGCCAGCAGCCTGGGGTTGACAGGGTACACTGAAGCTTTCTTT
TRBJ2-3 TRBV19 TRBD2 NA CASTASVRLAGTDTQYF TGTGCCAGTACCGCATCGGTTAGGCTAGCGGGCACAGATACGCAGTATTTT
TRBJ1-1 TRBV4-3 NA NA CASSQEEGRDTEAFF TGCGCCAGCAGCCAAGAGGAAGGGCGGGACACTGAAGCTTTCTTT